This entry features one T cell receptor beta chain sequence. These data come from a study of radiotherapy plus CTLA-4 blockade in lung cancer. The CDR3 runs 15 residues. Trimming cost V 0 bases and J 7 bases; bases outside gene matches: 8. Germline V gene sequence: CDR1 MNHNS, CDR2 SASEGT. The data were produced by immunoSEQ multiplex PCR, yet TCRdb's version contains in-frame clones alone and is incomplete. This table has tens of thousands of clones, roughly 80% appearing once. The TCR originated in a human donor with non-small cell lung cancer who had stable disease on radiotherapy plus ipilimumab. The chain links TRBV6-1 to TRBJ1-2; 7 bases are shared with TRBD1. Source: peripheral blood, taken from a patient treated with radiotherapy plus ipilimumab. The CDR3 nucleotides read TGTGCCAGCAGTGAAGCGCCGGAGGGGGCGGGTGGCTACACCTTC. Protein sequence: CASSEAPEGAGGYTF.